This entry features one T cell receptor beta chain sequence. This sample was included in a study of blood T cell repertoires in COVID-19. Study background: Acute and convalescent COVID-19 specimens originated in the United States, Italy and Spain. The cDNA or gDNA used as material had been derived from T cells, B-cell-depleted T cells, or PBMCs.

The CDR3 runs to 15 residues. Trimming took 0 bases from V and 2 from J, leaving 11 bases between them. Looked up from germline, CDR1 is KGHSH and CDR2 is LQKENI. How the authors handled the data: Amplifying reference gene primers gave estimates of nucleated cell counts. Assay: immunoSEQ multiplex PCR; the TCRdb copy retains only in-frame clones and omits some. Clonal size and the V and J genes are those of that table, whereas D and trimming came from the DNA. The sample includes hundreds of thousands of clones, about 82% of them seen just once. The receptor's source is a man aged 45 to 65 with active or convalescent COVID-19. Sequencing was performed on peripheral blood. The gene calls are TRBV18 and TRBJ2-7, with D perhaps matching TRBD1 (5 bases). CDR3 protein: CASSPPLAGPYEQYF. CDR3 in DNA: TGTGCCAGCTCACCACCGTTGGCAGGGCCCTACGAGCAGTACTTC.